This passage covers 20 T cell receptor beta chains from one sample sequenced in a study of blood T cell repertoires in COVID-19. Assay: immunoSEQ multiplex PCR; the TCRdb copy retains only in-frame clones and omits some. The sample shows about 39,000 clones, roughly nine tenths of them seen only once. Material: peripheral blood. These receptors were collected from a man aged 55 to 70 with acute or convalescent COVID-19.

This clone appeared once. This chain's CDR3 is CAWRPPWTGTHTEAFF. The CDR3 region has the DNA TGTGCCTGGAGGCCCCCCTGGACAGGAACTCACACTGAAGCTTTCTTT. V and J are TRBV30 and TRBJ1-1, with TRBD1 matching 7 bases. The V segment lost 3 bases and the J segment 3 bases; nucleotides outside the gene matches: 13. This CDR3 has 16 residues. In germline, CDR1 is GTSNPN, CDR2 SVGIG (reference sequence).

V is TRBV15 and J is TRBJ2-3; TRBD1 agrees at 10 bases. V lost 9 bases and J lost 4; bases outside the gene matches: 7. The CDR3 has 14 amino acids. Per the germline V gene, CDR1 is LNHNV and CDR2 is YYDKDF (reference sequence). The CDR3 loop is CATGTGDGADTQYF. CDR3 nucleotides: TGTGCCACGGGGACAGGGGATGGAGCAGATACGCAGTATTTT.

This clone has a single count. The chain links TRBV3-1 (or the pseudogene TRBV3-2) to TRBJ2-5, with 13 nucleotides matching TRBD2. Trimming removed 4 bases from V and 5 bases from J; junction bases left unmatched: 7. CDR1 and CDR2 from the germline V gene are LGHDT and YNNKEL (reference sequence). The CDR3 has 16 residues. CDR3 sequence (DNA): TGTGCCAGCAGCCCCCGGACTAGCGGGAGAGGGGAGACCCAGTACTTC. Translating it yields CASSPRTSGRGETQYF.

This rearrangement joins TRBV29-1 to TRBJ2-1, with a tentative D call TRBD1 (5 bases). Trimming took off 3 bases at V and 9 bases at J, with 12 bases between the two ends. CDR1 is SQVTM, CDR2 ANQGSEA, per germline. The CDR3 extends over 12 amino acids. The CDR3 region has the DNA TGCAGCGTTGACAGGGTGGTGGCTGAGCAGTTCTTC. Its protein product is CSVDRVVAEQFF.

The gene calls are TRBV2 and TRBJ2-3; D remains ambiguous. The CDR3 is 16 residues long. The germline V gene has CDR1 SNHLY and CDR2 FYNNEI. V lost 3 bases, J lost 6 bases, and 19 bases lay in between. CDR3 DNA sequence: TGTGCCAGCAGTGACTTGCGGTGGAGTTTAATGGATACGCAGTATTTT. It encodes CASSDLRWSLMDTQYF.

V gene TRBV18 combines with J gene TRBJ2-7; D ambiguous. Germline values: CDR1 KGHSH, CDR2 LQKENI. The V end was cut by 0 bases, the J end by 9 bases, with 15 bases between. The CDR3 loop spans 14 amino acids. CDR3 in amino acids: CASSPPTAFVGQYF. In DNA, the CDR3 is TGTGCCAGCTCACCACCTACAGCCTTCGTGGGGCAGTACTTC.

V is TRBV24-1 and J is TRBJ2-5; D is uncertain. The CDR3 runs to 15 residues. Germline V CDR1 and CDR2: KGHDR, SFDVKD. V dropped 4 bases and J dropped 1 base, with 12 bases sitting between them. CDR3: CATSEAVGLQETQYF. DNA of the CDR3: TGTGCCACCAGTGAGGCCGTGGGCCTCCAAGAGACCCAGTACTTC.

The CDR3 DNA reads TGTGCCAGCAGTTCGGACAGGGAAACGTACGAGCAGTACTTC. It yields the protein CASSSDRETYEQYF. This rearrangement joins TRBV2 to TRBJ2-7; TRBD1 agrees at 8 bases. Unmatched junction bases numbered 7, after V lost 5 bases and J lost 4 bases. Germline lookup yields CDR1 SNHLY and CDR2 FYNNEI. There are 14 residues in the CDR3.

Here the CDR3 reads CASSRLAGEGTGELFF. The CDR3 DNA reads TGTGCCAGTAGTAGGCTAGCGGGAGAGGGCACCGGGGAGCTGTTTTTT. The J gene is TRBJ2-2, the V gene TRBV19, with 10 bases identical to TRBD2. V was pared by 4 bases and J by 4 bases, with 6 bases of the junction left unmatched. The CDR3 length is 16 residues. Germline V gene sequence: CDR1 LNHDA, CDR2 SQIVND (reference sequence).

The V call is TRBV27, the J call TRBJ1-3, with D perhaps TRBD1 (6 bases). The CDR3 has 14 residues. Trimming removed 0 bases from V and 9 bases from J, with 12 bases in between. Per germline, CDR1 MNHEY and CDR2 SMNVEV (reference sequence). The DNA for the CDR3 is TGTGCCAGCAGTTTATCGGGCAGGGGCGGCACCATATATTTT. This translates into CASSLSGRGGTIYF.

This clone has only one observation. The V and J genes are TRBV5-1 and TRBJ1-2; a weak D match, TRBD1 (5 bases). CDR3 length: 16 residues. V shed 0 bases and J shed 3 bases, with 15 bases lying between them. The germline V gene encodes CDR1 SGHRS and CDR2 YFSETQ. The CDR3 DNA follows: TGCGCCAGCAGCTTGGTGGGTCGGCAGGGTCACTATGGCTACACCTTC. It is translated as CASSLVGRQGHYGYTF.

The chain employs TRBV28 and TRBJ1-6, with TRBD1 as a possible D gene (6 bases). The CDR3 has 14 amino acids. Germline values: CDR1 MDHEN, CDR2 SYDVKM. Trimming took 6 bases from V and 7 from J, leaving 13 bases between them. CDR3 in amino acids: CASSGDKSNSPLHF. The CDR3 DNA sequence: TGTGCCAGCAGCGGGGACAAGTCAAATTCACCCCTCCACTTT.

The chain employs TRBV7-9 and TRBJ2-4, with D maybe TRBD1 (5 bases). Germline assignment: CDR1 SEHNR and CDR2 FQNEAQ (reference sequence). With 2 bases removed from V and 0 bases from J, the gap between germline ends came to 8 bases. The CDR3 contains 15 residues. CDR3 amino acids: CASSLFQGAKNIQYF. The CDR3 DNA follows: TGTGCCAGCAGCTTATTTCAGGGAGCCAAAAACATTCAGTACTTC.

This clone was counted between two and nine times. The chain has TRBV7-9 and TRBJ1-6; D not resolved. Trimming removed 2 bases from V and 9 bases from J, with 20 bases in between. The CDR3 consists of 17 residues. CDR1 and CDR2 (germline): SEHNR, FQNEAQ (reference sequence). CDR3 protein: CASSLSGSEAWSSPLHF. CDR3 nucleotide sequence: TGTGCCAGCAGCTTAAGCGGGTCTGAGGCTTGGAGTTCACCCCTCCACTTT.

This chain joins TRBV19 and TRBJ2-1; tentative D call: TRBD2 (6 bases). The CDR3 spans 14 residues. Germline V gives CDR1 LNHDA, CDR2 SQIVND (reference sequence). V dropped 5 bases and J dropped 10 bases, with 18 bases sitting between them. In DNA, the CDR3 is TGTGCCAGTAGTCAGACGACGGGAGAGAGCGAGCAGTTCTTC. As protein: CASSQTTGESEQFF.

This chain connects TRBV27 to TRBJ1-2, with D possibly matching TRBD1 (5 bases). V was pared by 3 bases and J by 8 bases, with 19 bases between. The CDR3 spans 15 residues. CDR1 and CDR2 from the germline V gene are MNHEY and SMNVEV (reference sequence). CDR3 sequence reads: CASSFRVLGGEGYTF. As DNA, the CDR3 is TGTGCCAGCAGTTTTAGGGTCCTGGGAGGGGAAGGCTACACCTTC.

The chain employs TRBV7-2 and TRBJ1-2, with 8 bases identical to TRBD1. Trimming at V came to 4 bases and at J to 4 bases, leaving 2 bases not matched to a gene. The CDR3 length is 13 residues. Germline V lookup: CDR1 SGHTA, CDR2 FQGNSA. CDR3 coding DNA: TGTGCCAGCAGCTCCGGACAGGGCTATGGCTACACCTTC. It yields the protein CASSSGQGYGYTF.

This clone has only one observation. The chain is built from TRBV19 and TRBJ1-4; no firm D call. Germline CDR1 and CDR2: LNHDA and SQIVND (reference sequence). This CDR3 has 13 residues. V was shortened by 11 bases and J by 2 bases, with 12 bases between the two germline ends. This chain's CDR3 is CASKLGTNEKLFF. CDR3 in DNA: TGTGCCTCCAAGCTAGGCACTAATGAAAAACTGTTTTTT.

This chain uses TRBV15 with TRBJ2-7; D ambiguous. Trimming shortened V by 0 bases and J by 2 bases, and 5 bases separated the two germline ends. The V gene's germline CDR1 is LNHNV and CDR2 YYDKDF (reference sequence). This CDR3 comprises 13 residues. CDR3 DNA sequence: TGTGCCACCAGCAGAGATCCGGCCTACGAGCAGTACTTC. It translates to CATSRDPAYEQYF.

A few counts support this clone. This sequence joins TRBV10-1 and TRBJ1-1, with D possibly being TRBD1 (6 bases). The V gene lost 2 bases and the J gene lost 5 bases, with 12 bases spanning the gap. The CDR3 consists of 14 residues. Germline assignment: CDR1 WNHNN and CDR2 SYGVQD (reference sequence). The CDR3 loop reads CASSEEAGETEAFF. The DNA of the CDR3 is TGCGCCAGCAGTGAGGAGGCAGGGGAGACTGAAGCTTTCTTT.